The 30 T cell receptor beta chains below all came from one sample that was sequenced in a study of cytomegalovirus exposure and HLA in healthy donors. Some clones are missing from TCRdb's copy, which holds only in-frame ones; the method was immunoSEQ multiplex PCR. The sample has under 65,000 clones; about 95% are singletons. Sequenced: PBMCs. These receptors originate from a woman under 30 in good health and CMV-seropositive.

CDR3 DNA sequence: TGTGCCATCAGTCCGGGAGGGAGAGCAACTAATGAAAAACTGTTTTTT. Amino acid sequence: CAISPGGRATNEKLFF. The V and J genes are TRBV10-3 and TRBJ1-4; D gene unclear. V lost 5 bases, J lost 0 bases, and 13 bases lay in between. CDR3 length: 16 amino acids. Germline lookup yields CDR1 ENHRY and CDR2 SYGVKD.

The chain joins TRBV28 to TRBJ1-4, with TRBD1 matching over 9 bases. Germline V lookup: CDR1 MDHEN, CDR2 SYDVKM. The ends lost 0 bases at V and 4 bases at J; junction bases unmatched: 0. There are 15 residues in the CDR3. The CDR3 DNA reads as TGTGCCAGCAGTTTATGGGACAGGGGTAATGAAAAACTGTTTTTT. Protein: CASSLWDRGNEKLFF.

The chain uses TRBV12-5 and TRBJ1-2, with TRBD1 as a possible D gene (6 bases). Per germline, CDR1 LGHNT and CDR2 FRNRAP. Trimming cost V 5 bases and J 4 bases, with 17 bases left between them. The CDR3 covers 15 residues. This CDR3 reads CASGPDPGQPYGYTF. CDR3 in DNA: TGTGCTAGTGGTCCCGACCCAGGACAGCCCTATGGCTACACCTTC.

The J gene is TRBJ1-1, the V gene TRBV7-8; D gene uncertain. V was pared by 8 bases and J by 5 bases, with 18 bases between. CDR3 length: 14 amino acids. Germline-derived CDR1 and CDR2 are SGHVS and FQNEAQ. CDR3 in DNA: TGTGCCAGCGCCACCCCCGGCGGAGGGACTGAAGCTTTCTTT. This sequence encodes CASATPGGGTEAFF. Combining the CDR3 with reference TRBV7-8 and TRBJ1-1 gives the whole variable domain GAGVSQSPRYKVAKRGQDVALRCDPISGHVSLFWYQQALGQGPEFLTYFQNEAQLDKSGLPSDRFFAERPEGSVSTLKIQRTQQEDSAVYLCASATPGGGTEAFFGQGTRLTVV.

V gene TRBV6-4 combines with J gene TRBJ1-4; D may be TRBD1 (5 bases). Germline V CDR1 and CDR2: MRHNA, SNTAGT. V dropped 7 bases and J dropped 7 bases, with 16 bases sitting between them. The CDR3 spans 14 residues. CDR3: CASTAGHLVEKLFF. In DNA form, the CDR3 reads TGTGCCAGCACCGCAGGACATCTAGTTGAAAAACTGTTTTTT.

This chain links TRBV4-3 with TRBJ2-1; D is ambiguous. Germline V gene sequence: CDR1 LGHNA, CDR2 YSLEER. With 3 bases removed from V and 7 bases from J, the gap between germline ends came to 7 bases. The CDR3 is made up of 12 amino acids. Written as DNA, the CDR3 is TGCGCCAGCAGCCATACTCCAAATGAGCAGTTCTTC. Translating gives CASSHTPNEQFF.

The genes are TRBV6-5 and TRBJ1-1; tentative D call: TRBD1 (6 bases). The CDR3 covers 15 residues. Per the germline V gene, CDR1 is MNHEY and CDR2 is SVGAGI. V was trimmed by 5 bases and J by 11 bases, leaving 24 bases between them. The CDR3 DNA follows: TGTGCCAGCAGTAAAAACAGGGAGGGAGTGTTTTGGGCTTTCTTT. This codes for CASSKNREGVFWAFF.

The chain has TRBV25-1 and TRBJ2-1, with 10 bases lining up with TRBD2. Germline trimming cut 5 bases from V and 3 bases from J; bases unmatched to any gene: 1. This CDR3 has 14 residues. Per the germline V gene, CDR1 is MGHDK and CDR2 is SYGVNS. The CDR3 spells CASSLAGGYNEQFF. In nucleotides, the CDR3 is TGTGCCAGCAGTTTAGCGGGAGGCTACAATGAGCAGTTCTTC.

The chain is built from TRBV5-6 and TRBJ2-1; no clear D gene. Germline V gene sequence: CDR1 SGHDT, CDR2 YYEEEE. The CDR3 has 12 residues. Deletions cut 1 base from V and 7 bases from J, with 6 bases between. The CDR3, as DNA: TGTGCCAGCAGCTTGCCGCGTAATGAGCAGTTCTTC. Protein sequence: CASSLPRNEQFF.

The genes are TRBV28 and TRBJ2-3; TRBD2 aligns across 12 bases. This CDR3 comprises 16 residues. Trimming removed 6 bases from V and 1 base from J; junction bases left unmatched: 5. Germline assignment: CDR1 MDHEN and CDR2 SYDVKM. The CDR3, as DNA: TGTGCCAGCAGGGCTAGCGGGGGGGCCCGCACAGATACGCAGTATTTT. It codes for CASRASGGARTDTQYF.

This clone has a single count. The chain combines TRBV29-1 with TRBJ1-1; D is undetermined. The CDR3 loop spans 13 amino acids. The V gene's germline CDR1 is SQVTM and CDR2 ANQGSEA. V was pared by 4 bases and J by 1 base, with 10 bases between. The CDR3 bases are TGCAGCGTTGGAGGCCGAGGGAACACTGAAGCTTTCTTT. It specifies CSVGGRGNTEAFF. The full variable domain, with the rest looked up from reference TRBV29-1 and TRBJ1-1, is SAVISQKPSRDICQRGTSLTIQCQVDSQVTMMFWYRQQPGQSLTLIATANQGSEATYESGFVIDKFPISRPNLTFSTLTVSNMSPEDSSIYLCSVGGRGNTEAFFGQGTRLTVV.

The chain carries TRBV4-3 and TRBJ2-5; possible D gene TRBD1, 5 bases. This CDR3 has 15 amino acids. With 0 bases removed from V and 2 bases from J, the gap between germline ends came to 10 bases. Germline V gives CDR1 LGHNA, CDR2 YSLEER. In DNA, the CDR3 is TGCGCCAGCAGCCAAGACAGGGCCCGACAAGAGACCCAGTACTTC. This sequence encodes CASSQDRARQETQYF.

This chain connects TRBV2 to TRBJ2-2; D is unresolved. The CDR3 spans 12 residues. V lost 6 bases and J 3 bases, leaving 5 bases between the germline ends. Germline-derived CDR1 and CDR2 are SNHLY and FYNNEI. In DNA form, the CDR3 reads TGTGCCAGCAGGGCGGACACCGGGGAGCTGTTTTTT. This gives the protein CASRADTGELFF.

This clone appeared a single time. The chain is built from TRBV30 and TRBJ2-1; 9 bases are shared with TRBD2. Germline values: CDR1 GTSNPN, CDR2 SVGIG (reference sequence). V lost 4 bases, J lost 0 bases, and 4 bases stayed unmatched. The CDR3 sequence is 15 residues long. CDR3 sequence (DNA): TGTGCCTGGAAGCGGGGGGTGAGCTCCTACAATGAGCAGTTCTTC. Its translation: CAWKRGVSSYNEQFF.

This chain uses TRBV6-1 with TRBJ2-2, with D tentatively TRBD1 (5 bases). The V end lost 6 bases, the J end lost 7 bases, and 15 bases lay between the germline ends. This CDR3 contains 14 residues. Germline-derived CDR1 and CDR2 are MNHNS and SASEGT. The chain's CDR3 is CASSERGLGGELFF. CDR3 nucleotides: TGTGCCAGCAGCGAAAGGGGTTTGGGCGGGGAGCTGTTTTTT.

This clone was counted once. This sequence joins TRBV15 and TRBJ2-7; TRBD2 aligns across 10 bases. The CDR3 has 16 amino acids. The germline V gene encodes CDR1 LNHNV and CDR2 YYDKDF (reference sequence). V lost 0 bases to trimming and J lost 2 bases; unmatched junction nucleotides: 4. The CDR3 coding sequence is TGTGCCACCAGCAGAGATCGGACTAGCGGACCCTACGAGCAGTACTTC. This translates into CATSRDRTSGPYEQYF. Full variable domain (rest looked up from reference TRBV15 and TRBJ2-7): DAMVIQNPRYQVTQFGKPVTLSCSQTLNHNVMYWYQQKSSQAPKLLFHYYDKDFNNEADTPDNFQSRRPNTSFCFLDIRSPGLGDTAMYLCATSRDRTSGPYEQYFGPGTRLTVT.

The chain joins TRBV6-5 to TRBJ1-1; 9 bases are a match to TRBD1. The junction had 10 bases not matched to a gene; V was cut back by 3 bases and J by 5 bases. Per germline, CDR1 MNHEY and CDR2 SVGAGI. The CDR3 runs to 16 residues. The DNA of the CDR3 is TGTGCCAGCAGTTATTACATACAGGGGGCGAAGACTGAAGCTTTCTTT. Translation: CASSYYIQGAKTEAFF.

The CDR3 sequence: CASSLVGRASEQYF. DNA for the CDR3: TGTGCCAGCAGCTTGGTCGGGAGGGCCAGCGAGCAGTACTTC. The V gene is TRBV5-5, the J gene TRBJ2-7; TRBD2 matches at 8 bases. This CDR3 spans 14 amino acids. CDR1 and CDR2 (germline): SGHKS, YYEKEE (reference sequence). The ends lost 0 bases at V and 6 bases at J; junction bases unmatched: 5.

The chain couples TRBV4-1 to TRBJ2-7; TRBD1 matches 8 bases. CDR1 and CDR2 (germline): MGHRA, YSYEKL. V lost 1 base and J lost 2; bases outside the gene matches: 4. The CDR3 is made up of 15 amino acids. The CDR3 is CASSQGMGQAYEQYF. DNA of the CDR3: TGCGCCAGCAGCCAAGGGATGGGACAGGCCTACGAGCAGTACTTC.

This clone came up once. The genes are TRBV12-5 and TRBJ2-2; 8 positions match TRBD1. Trimming took 0 bases from V and 5 from J; bases not matched to a gene: 2. The V gene's germline CDR1 is LGHNT and CDR2 FRNRAP. This CDR3 region has 15 residues. Written as DNA, the CDR3 is TGTGCTAGTGGTTTGGTCGGGACAGGAACCGGGGAGCTGTTTTTT. This translates into CASGLVGTGTGELFF.

This rearrangement joins TRBV5-1 to TRBJ1-5, with D tentatively TRBD1 (5 bases). CDR1 is SGHRS, CDR2 YFSETQ, per germline. The CDR3 has 13 residues. V lost 7 bases and J lost 6, with 14 bases in between. CDR3 coding DNA: TGCGCCAGCGCGGGGGACGAGGGTCAGCCCCAGCATTTT. It yields the protein CASAGDEGQPQHF.

J is TRBJ2-1 and V is TRBV2; 7 bases match TRBD2. Unmatched junction bases numbered 2, after V lost 3 bases and J lost 0 bases. The CDR3 is 15 residues long. Germline CDR1 and CDR2: SNHLY and FYNNEI. In DNA form, the CDR3 reads TGTGCCAGCAGTGAGGGGACTAACTCCTACAATGAGCAGTTCTTC. Amino acids: CASSEGTNSYNEQFF.

The genes are TRBV5-3 and TRBJ1-1; no firm D call. TRBV5-3 is reported as an ORF; its role is uncertain. CDR3 length: 10 residues. Deletions cut 5 bases from V and 8 bases from J, with 7 bases between. CDR3 amino acids: CARRHLEAFF. The CDR3 coding sequence is TGTGCCAGAAGGCACTTGGAAGCTTTCTTT.

The chain employs TRBV19 and TRBJ2-2; TRBD1 might be the D (6 bases). Germline CDR1 is LNHDA and CDR2 is SQIVND (reference sequence). The CDR3 is 18 amino acids. The V and J ends lost 6 bases and 0 bases respectively, with 20 bases between them. The CDR3: CASRQRKTGSTNTGELFF. In nucleotides, the CDR3 is TGTGCCAGTAGGCAAAGAAAGACAGGCTCTACGAACACCGGGGAGCTGTTTTTT.

The chain has TRBV11-3 and TRBJ1-2; no definite D call. This CDR3 has 14 amino acids. Trimming took off 7 bases at V and 8 bases at J, with 20 bases between the two ends. Germline CDR1 is SGHNT and CDR2 is YENEEA. In DNA, the CDR3 is TGTGCCAGCACCCGGCCGGGGAGGTTGAGGGGCTACACCTTC. Its translation is CASTRPGRLRGYTF.

This chain joins TRBV10-3 and TRBJ2-2; D is uncertain. V lost 0 bases, J lost 1 base, and 15 bases lay in between. Germline V lookup: CDR1 ENHRY, CDR2 SYGVKD. The CDR3 runs 18 residues. CDR3 bases: TGTGCCATCAGTGAGTCGATGGATTGGCGGCAGAACACCGGGGAGCTGTTTTTT. It codes for CAISESMDWRQNTGELFF.

This clone was seen a few times. This chain links TRBV6-1 with TRBJ2-1, with 10 bases that match TRBD2. The germline V gene encodes CDR1 MNHNS and CDR2 SASEGT. Trimming cost V 4 bases and J 9 bases; bases outside gene matches: 9. This CDR3 comprises 15 residues. The CDR3 sequence: CASSGLAGEGGEQFF. The CDR3 region has the DNA TGTGCCAGCAGTGGTCTAGCGGGAGAGGGTGGTGAGCAGTTCTTC.

The V gene is TRBV19, the J gene TRBJ1-6, with 8 bases aligning to TRBD1. The V segment lost 3 bases and the J segment 7 bases; nucleotides outside the gene matches: 5. Germline values: CDR1 LNHDA, CDR2 SQIVND (reference sequence). This CDR3 has 15 residues. The CDR3 sequence: CASSIGDRTNSPLHF. For the CDR3, the DNA is TGTGCCAGTAGTATCGGGGACAGGACCAATTCACCCCTCCACTTT.

The chain employs TRBV28 and TRBJ2-7, with 8 bases lining up with TRBD1. This CDR3 spans 18 amino acids. CDR1 and CDR2 (germline): MDHEN, SYDVKM. The trim removed 2 bases at V and 4 bases at J, leaving 16 bases unmatched. In DNA, the CDR3 is TGTGCCAGCAGTTTAGGACAGGGAGCACCAGCGGCGAGATACGAGCAGTACTTC. Translated: CASSLGQGAPAARYEQYF.

This chain joins TRBV5-1 and TRBJ2-5; 7 positions match TRBD1. Germline CDR1 is SGHRS and CDR2 is YFSETQ. The CDR3 length is 15 residues. The junction had 9 bases not matched to a gene; V was cut back by 2 bases and J by 5 bases. CDR3 in amino acids: CASSFTGTAHETQYF. DNA for the CDR3: TGCGCCAGCAGCTTCACCGGGACAGCTCACGAGACCCAGTACTTC.